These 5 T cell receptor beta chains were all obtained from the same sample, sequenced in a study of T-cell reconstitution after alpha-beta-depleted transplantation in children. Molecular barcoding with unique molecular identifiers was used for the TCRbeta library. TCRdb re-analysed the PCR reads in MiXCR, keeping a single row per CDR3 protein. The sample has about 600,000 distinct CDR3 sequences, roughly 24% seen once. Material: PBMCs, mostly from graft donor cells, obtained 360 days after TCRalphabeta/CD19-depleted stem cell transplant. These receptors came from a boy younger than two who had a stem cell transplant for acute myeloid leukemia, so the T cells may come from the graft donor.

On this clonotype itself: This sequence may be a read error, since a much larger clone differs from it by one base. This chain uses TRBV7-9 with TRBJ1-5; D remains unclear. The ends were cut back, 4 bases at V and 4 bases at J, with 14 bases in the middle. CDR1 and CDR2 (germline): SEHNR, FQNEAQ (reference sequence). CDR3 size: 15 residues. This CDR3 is CASSSFGDENQPQHF. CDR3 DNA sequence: TGTGCCAGCAGCTCGTTTGGGGATGAGAATCAGCCCCAGCATTTT.

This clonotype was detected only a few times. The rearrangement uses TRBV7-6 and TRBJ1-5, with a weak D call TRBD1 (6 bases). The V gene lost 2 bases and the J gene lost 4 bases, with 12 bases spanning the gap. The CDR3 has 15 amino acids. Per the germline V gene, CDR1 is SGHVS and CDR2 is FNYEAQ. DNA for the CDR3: TGTGCCAGCAGCTTATTACAGGGAAAGAATCAGCCCCAGCATTTT. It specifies CASSLLQGKNQPQHF.

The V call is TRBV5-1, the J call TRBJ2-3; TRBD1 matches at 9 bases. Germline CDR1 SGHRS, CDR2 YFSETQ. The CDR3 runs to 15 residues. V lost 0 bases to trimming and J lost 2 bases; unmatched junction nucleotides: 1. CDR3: CASSLGTGDTDTQYF. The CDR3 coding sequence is TGCGCCAGCAGCTTGGGGACAGGGGACACAGATACGCAGTATTTT. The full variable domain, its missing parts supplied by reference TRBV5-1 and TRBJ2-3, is KAGVTQTPRYLIKTRGQQVTLSCSPISGHRSVSWYQQTPGQGLQFLFEYFSETQRNKGNFPGRFSGRQFSNSRSEMNVSTLELGDSALYLCASSLGTGDTDTQYFGPGTRLTVL.

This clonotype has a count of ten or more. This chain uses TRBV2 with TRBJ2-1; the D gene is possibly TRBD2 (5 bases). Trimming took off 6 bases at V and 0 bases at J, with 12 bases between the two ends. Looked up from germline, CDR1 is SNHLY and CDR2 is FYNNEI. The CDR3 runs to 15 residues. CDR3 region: CASRSDGGSYNEQFF. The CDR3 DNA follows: TGTGCCAGCAGGTCGGACGGAGGCTCCTACAATGAGCAGTTCTTC.

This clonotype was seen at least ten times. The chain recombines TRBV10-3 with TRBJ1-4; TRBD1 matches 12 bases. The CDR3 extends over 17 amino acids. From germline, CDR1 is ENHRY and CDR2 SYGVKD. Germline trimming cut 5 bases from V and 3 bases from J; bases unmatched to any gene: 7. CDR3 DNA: TGTGCCATCAGTCCCGGGACAGGGGGCTCTGCTAATGAAAAACTGTTTTTT. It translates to CAISPGTGGSANEKLFF.